This TCR beta chain is from a study of blood T cell repertoires in COVID-19 (dated by TCRdb to the early 2020s). For the study in its entirety: Samples from collaborators originated in the United States, Italy and Spain and spanned both the acute and convalescent phases of COVID-19. Where available, HLA class I and class II types were obtained from metadata supplied by the sample provider rather than from assay-based typing. Samples came from the ongoing ImmuneRACE study (first 160 participants) plus 1,254 subjects from 6 global collaborators. A de-identified subject ID, COVID-19 status, age in years and sex were almost always included in the sample metadata. Deeply sampled blood TCRbeta repertoires from subjects exposed to, actively infected with, or recovered from COVID-19 were included in the dataset. The prospective study material was composed of cDNA or gDNA derived from T cells, B-cell-depleted T cells, or PBMCs. The repertoires were released in a freely available public database intended as a resource for research on the immune response to SARS-CoV-2. The full study reports these points: How much clinical and demographic metadata was included differed by source and by participant, and the metadata was provided uncurated.

The immunoSEQ Assay, a bias-controlled multiplex PCR, was used to amplify TCRbeta CDR3 regions from genomic DNA. Turning to the authors' computational methods: Within the assay, amplification of reference gene primers was used to estimate how many nucleated cells each sample contained. To quantify the absolute abundance of each unique TCRbeta CDR3 rearrangement, sequence reads were collapsed and filtered. Productive Simpson clonality was computed per sample as the square root of Simpson's diversity index over productive rearrangements. TCRdb stores this immuneACCESS table with in-frame sequences only. Part of the clones is absent; in the studies checked, under half of the shortfall reflects unresolved V genes, and no reason is known for the rest. That table gives V, J and clone size, and the DNA gave D and trimming. For this sample the table gives about 130,000 clones, of which about four fifths were detected only once. The ten most abundant clones make up 16% of the sample.

Whole blood was collected in K2EDTA tubes by collaborating institutions according to the institutions' own protocols. For TCRbeta analysis, collaborators shipped samples as frozen whole blood, isolated PBMCs, or DNA extracted from either of those sample types. Taken from cysteine to phenylalanine, the CDR3 has 15 residues. The entry retains the CDR3 DNA only, 45 bases that are in frame from base 1. V is cut back by 5 bases and J by 2 bases, with 6 bases in the junction unmatched. From a lookup of the germline V gene, CDR1 and CDR2 are SNHLY and FYNNEI. As concerns this clone: Its antigen is still unknown. Base qualities are not provided; no much larger clone lies one nucleotide away.

The TCR was taken from a woman between 50 and 59 years old with acute or convalescent COVID-19. The rearranged segments are TRBV2 and TRBJ1-5, with 7 junctional bases fitting TRBD1. Sequencing input: peripheral blood. The CDR3 region has the sequence CASSTLTGRNQPQHF. The sequence in DNA is TGTGCCAGCAGTACCCTGACAGGGCGCAATCAGCCCCAGCATTTT.